A selection of T cell receptor beta chains follows, all from one sample in a study of OX40 agonist ivuxolimab in advanced cancers. Using immunoSEQ multiplex PCR, the repertoire was profiled, and TCRdb retains in-frame clones only, with some absent. The data show 35,000 to 45,000 clones, about nine tenths seen once. The sequencing used CD4+ or CD8+ T cells sorted from blood, collected in a trial of the OX40 agonist ivuxolimab. Every receptor here comes from an adult with an advanced solid tumor such as melanoma, head and neck, liver or kidney cancer. The CDR3 runs from the conserved cysteine through the conserved F or W. Fields, in order: V gene, D gene, clone size, CDR3 length, J gene, CDR3 protein, CDR3 DNA. A D gene is named only where the DNA matches it firmly. The size entry is marked missing in some rows and otherwise reads once, few, many or a size class.

v_gene: TRBV2; d_gene: TRBD1; abundance: .; len: 14; j_gene: TRBJ1-1; CDR3aa: CASRPGQLNTEAFF; CDR3nt: TGTGCCAGCAGACCGGGACAGCTGAACACTGAAGCTTTCTTT
v_gene: TRBV4-1; d_gene: .; abundance: .; len: 15; j_gene: TRBJ1-1; CDR3aa: CASSQDWEANTEAFF; CDR3nt: TGCGCCAGCAGCCAAGATTGGGAAGCCAACACTGAAGCTTTCTTT
v_gene: TRBV11-1; d_gene: TRBD2; abundance: .; len: 16; j_gene: TRBJ2-1; CDR3aa: CASSLALSGRLNEQFF; CDR3nt: TGTGCCAGCAGCTTAGCGCTTAGCGGGAGGTTGAATGAGCAGTTCTTC
v_gene: TRBV6-6; d_gene: .; abundance: .; len: 15; j_gene: TRBJ1-4; CDR3aa: CASSYAGDSNEKLFF; CDR3nt: TGTGCCAGCAGTTACGCAGGGGATAGTAATGAAAAACTGTTTTTT
v_gene: TRBV5-1; d_gene: TRBD2; abundance: .; len: 12; j_gene: TRBJ2-1; CDR3aa: CASKGTSENPFF; CDR3nt: TGCGCCAGCAAGGGGACTAGCGAAAATCCGTTCTTC
v_gene: TRBV30; d_gene: .; abundance: .; len: 16; j_gene: TRBJ2-1; CDR3aa: CAWSGKRAGVYNEQFF; CDR3nt: TGTGCCTGGAGTGGAAAGAGGGCAGGGGTGTACAATGAGCAGTTCTTC
v_gene: TRBV27; d_gene: .; abundance: .; len: 11; j_gene: TRBJ2-1; CDR3aa: CASSYLTIQFF; CDR3nt: TGTGCCAGCAGTTATTTAACTATTCAGTTCTTC
v_gene: TRBV11-2; d_gene: .; abundance: once; len: 13; j_gene: TRBJ2-3; CDR3aa: CASSLEITDTQYF; CDR3nt: TGTGCCAGCAGCTTGGAGATCACAGATACGCAGTATTTT
v_gene: TRBV6-5; d_gene: .; abundance: .; len: 15; j_gene: TRBJ1-2; CDR3aa: CASSSRISGVYGYTF; CDR3nt: TGTGCCAGCAGCTCCCGAATTTCAGGGGTGTATGGCTACACCTTC
v_gene: TRBV11-3; d_gene: .; abundance: .; len: 15; j_gene: TRBJ2-1; CDR3aa: CASIISRRGSNEQFF; CDR3nt: TGTGCCAGCATCATTAGCCGGAGAGGGTCGAATGAGCAGTTCTTC
v_gene: TRBV28; d_gene: .; abundance: .; len: 16; j_gene: TRBJ2-1; CDR3aa: CASSLGAPSSYNEQFF; CDR3nt: TGTGCCAGCAGTTTGGGGGCACCGAGCTCCTACAATGAGCAGTTCTTC
v_gene: TRBV6-5; d_gene: TRBD2; abundance: .; len: 15; j_gene: TRBJ2-1; CDR3aa: CASSSRSGSYNEQFF; CDR3nt: TGTGCCAGCAGTTCGCGTAGCGGGAGCTACAATGAGCAGTTCTTC
v_gene: TRBV19; d_gene: .; abundance: few; len: 13; j_gene: TRBJ1-5; CDR3aa: CASSDSLNQPQHF; CDR3nt: TGTGCCAGTTCGGACAGCCTCAATCAGCCCCAGCATTTT
v_gene: TRBV27; d_gene: TRBD2; abundance: .; len: 15; j_gene: TRBJ2-3; CDR3aa: CASSKGGRFVDTQYF; CDR3nt: TGTGCCAGCAGTAAGGGCGGGAGGTTCGTAGATACGCAGTATTTT
v_gene: TRBV7-7; d_gene: .; abundance: few; len: 12; j_gene: TRBJ2-7; CDR3aa: CASSLGSGPLYF; CDR3nt: TGTGCTAGCAGCTTGGGGTCGGGCCCCCTATACTTC